This entry is about one T cell receptor (beta chain). The antigen remains unidentified. Trimming cost V 0 bases and J 0 bases, with 2 bases left between them. This CDR3 has 14 residues. Germline V CDR1 and CDR2: MNHEY, SVGAGI. The sample is drawn from a study of shared clonotypes between healthy human individuals. Repertoires were generated with immunoSEQ multiplex PCR, while TCRdb's copy carries only in-frame clones and drops some. The data show some 360,000 clones, with roughly 70% seen just once and 8% to 13% held by the top ten. Regarding the study as a whole: For sorted subsets, rarefaction showed incomplete sequencing despite large depth. Sequencing depth was predicted to influence how clonotypes are shared among donors.

J is TRBJ2-2 and V is TRBV6-5; no clear D. The specimen was memory CD4+ T cells sorted from blood. Stated subset: CD45RA-negative fraction. The receptor was derived from a man aged 25-40 years in good health. CDR3 residues: CASSYSTNTGELFF. The CDR3 DNA reads as TGTGCCAGCAGTTACTCGACGAACACCGGGGAGCTGTTTTTT.